This T cell receptor (beta chain) derives from a study of T cell changes during pregnancy in multiple sclerosis (dated by TCRdb to between 2017 and 2020). About the study as a whole: In women with multiple sclerosis, the researchers looked at how the T cell repertoire shifted as pregnancy progressed.

V lost 3 bases and J lost 0 bases, and the count of bases not matched to a germline gene is 9. Including cysteine and phenylalanine, the CDR3 has 16 amino acids. The read is trimmed to its CDR3 DNA, 48 bases read in frame from base 1. The germline V gene gives CDR1 as SGDLS and CDR2 as YYNGEE. Library construction relied on the immunoSEQ multiplex PCR assay. Imported from immuneACCESS, the table was reduced by TCRdb to in-frame sequences with V and J called. These copies leave out some clones; in studies compared against another copy, an unresolved V gene accounts for under half, and the cause of the remainder is not known. Counted in this sample were around 34,000 clones; 90% of them appeared once. The top ten hold around 4.3% of the sample. Comment on this clone: Its antigen is still unknown. The record has no base qualities; no much larger clone is one base away.

This receptor was obtained from a female donor with multiple sclerosis, enrolled in a pregnancy study. The sample here was CD8+ T cells from peripheral blood mononuclear cells, taken after pregnancy. The rearrangement joined TRBV9 to TRBJ2-7, and 7 bases in between align with TRBD2. This receptor carries the CDR3 CASSGSGGGGSYEQYF. The DNA reads as follows: TGTGCCAGCAGCGGGTCTGGCGGGGGAGGCTCCTACGAGCAGTACTTC.